This record looks at one T cell receptor (beta chain) sequence and its context. Reverse transcription of extracted RNA yielded cDNA, which provided the sequencing template. The data were produced by immunoSEQ multiplex PCR, yet TCRdb's version contains in-frame clones alone and is incomplete. This sample yields 150,000 to 200,000 clones, of which less than 65% are seen a single time; approximately 0.97% belongs to the top ten. The sample belongs to a study of CD8+ T cells in alopecia areata. The treatment was: oral pan-JAK inhibitor, 5-10 mg twice daily. The CDR3 totals 15 residues. The V segment lost 0 bases and the J segment 3 bases; nucleotides outside the gene matches: 2. Germline V lookup: CDR1 LNHNV, CDR2 YYDKDF (reference sequence).

The sequences come from CD4+ T cells sorted from blood, collected at week 24, from a patient treated with tofacitinib. This chain connects TRBV15 to TRBJ1-3; 7 bases map to TRBD1. This clonotype originated in a human donor with alopecia areata. CDR3 amino acids: CATSRDRGNGNTIYF. The CDR3 coding sequence is TGTGCCACCAGCAGAGACAGGGGGAATGGAAACACCATATATTTT.